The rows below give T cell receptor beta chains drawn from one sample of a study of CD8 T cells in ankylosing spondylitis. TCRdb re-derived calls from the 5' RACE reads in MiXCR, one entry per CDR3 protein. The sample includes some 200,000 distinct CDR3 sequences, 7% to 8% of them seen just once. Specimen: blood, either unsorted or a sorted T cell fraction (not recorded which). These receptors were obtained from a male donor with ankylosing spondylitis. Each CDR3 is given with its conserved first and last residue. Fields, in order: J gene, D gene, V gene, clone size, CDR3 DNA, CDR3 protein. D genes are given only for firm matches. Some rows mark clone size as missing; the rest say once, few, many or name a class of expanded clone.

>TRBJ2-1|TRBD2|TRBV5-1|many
TGCGCCAGCAGCTTGAGGGAGGGCACTTTGAATGAGCAGTTCTTC
CASSLREGTLNEQFF
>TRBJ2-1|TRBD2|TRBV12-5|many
TGTGCTAGTGGTGATTTAGCGGGAGGAGACAATGAGCAGTTCTTC
CASGDLAGGDNEQFF
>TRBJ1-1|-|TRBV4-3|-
TGCGCCAGCAGCCAAGAGAGGGGACTTGAAGCTTTCTTT
CASSQERGLEAFF
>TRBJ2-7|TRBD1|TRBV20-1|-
TGCAGTGCTAGAGATCCCGGGACAGGTGATTACGAGCAGTACTTC
CSARDPGTGDYEQYF
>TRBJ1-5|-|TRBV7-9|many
TGTGCCAGCAGCTTAGATGGATTTAATCAGCCCCAGCATTTT
CASSLDGFNQPQHF
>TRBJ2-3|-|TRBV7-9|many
TGTGCCAGCACCCCGGGGGGCGAAACCACAGATACGCAGTATTTT
CASTPGGETTDTQYF
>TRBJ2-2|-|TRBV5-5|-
TGTGCCAGCAGCTTGGGAATCTCTTCCACCGGGGAGCTGTTTTTT
CASSLGISSTGELFF
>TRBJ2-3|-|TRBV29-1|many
TGCAGCGTTGAAGAGGGAGATACGCAGTATTTT
CSVEEGDTQYF
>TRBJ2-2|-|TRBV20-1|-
TGCAGTGCTAGCGTAGGGGGTTGGACCGGGGAGCTGTTTTTT
CSASVGGWTGELFF
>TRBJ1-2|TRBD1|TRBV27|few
TGTGCCAGCAGTTTCACAGGGGGGTCCGGCTACACCTTC
CASSFTGGSGYTF
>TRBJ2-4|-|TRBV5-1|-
TGCGCCAGCAGCCTGGGACATGGAAACATTCAGTACTTC
CASSLGHGNIQYF
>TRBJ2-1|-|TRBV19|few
TGTGCCAGTAGGCCGGGACAAGGGCCCCCTCTTTACAATGAGCAGTTCTTC
CASRPGQGPPLYNEQFF
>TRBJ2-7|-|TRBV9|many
TGTGCCAGCAGCGTAGGGGATTCTACCTACGAGCAGTACTTC
CASSVGDSTYEQYF
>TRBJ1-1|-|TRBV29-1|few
TGCAGCGTTGTGGCGGTGGCCACTGAAGCTTTCTTT
CSVVAVATEAFF
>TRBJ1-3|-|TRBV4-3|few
TGCGCCAGCAGCCAAGATTGGTTCCAGGGAGAGACTGGAAACACCATATATTTT
CASSQDWFQGETGNTIYF
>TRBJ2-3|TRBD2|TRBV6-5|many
TGTGCCAGCAGTTCCTCTAGCGGGAGGCACACAGATACGCAGTATTTT
CASSSSSGRHTDTQYF
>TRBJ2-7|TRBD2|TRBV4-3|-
TGCGCCAGCAGCCAAGTTTTGGGACGGGGGGGCGACGAGCAGTACTTC
CASSQVLGRGGDEQYF
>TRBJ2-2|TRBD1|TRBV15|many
TGTGCCACCAGCAGGGCCCGGGACAGTAACACCGGGGAGCTGTTTTTT
CATSRARDSNTGELFF
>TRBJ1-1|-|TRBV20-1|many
TGCAGTGCTCGGACCCCTGAAGCTTTCTTT
CSARTPEAFF
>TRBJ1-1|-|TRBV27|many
TGTGCCAGCAGTTTATCCCCCGGGACATACAACACTGAAGCTTTCTTT
CASSLSPGTYNTEAFF
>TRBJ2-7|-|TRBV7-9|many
TGTGCCAGCAGCTTAGGGTCGGCCAGGGGTAACGAGCAGTACTTC
CASSLGSARGNEQYF
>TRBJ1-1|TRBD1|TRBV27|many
TGTGCCAGCAGTCAAGGGACAGGGGGGAACACTGAAGCTTTCTTT
CASSQGTGGNTEAFF
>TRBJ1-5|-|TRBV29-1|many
TGCAGCGTTGCTACCGAGGCGGGTCAGCCCCAGCATTTT
CSVATEAGQPQHF
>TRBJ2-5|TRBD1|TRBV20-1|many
TGCAGTGCTACTCTCGACAGGGCGGAGACCCAGTACTTC
CSATLDRAETQYF
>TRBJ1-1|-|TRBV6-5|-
TGTGCCAGCAGTTACTCGTTCAGGGGCACTGAAGCTTTCTTT
CASSYSFRGTEAFF
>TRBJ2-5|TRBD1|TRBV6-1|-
TGTGCCAGCAGTCGGGACAGGGGTATGGAGACCCAGTACTTC
CASSRDRGMETQYF
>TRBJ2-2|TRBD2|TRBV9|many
TGTGCCAGCAGTCCCTTCCAGACTAGCAGAGACACCGGGGAGCTGTTTTTT
CASSPFQTSRDTGELFF
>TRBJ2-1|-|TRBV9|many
TGTGCCAGCAGCGTAGCTGGACACGTAATGAATGAGCAGTTCTTC
CASSVAGHVMNEQFF
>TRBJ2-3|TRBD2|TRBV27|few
TGTGCCAGCAGTTTGGGCCCAGACCTTAGCGGGAGCACAGATACGCAGTATTTT
CASSLGPDLSGSTDTQYF
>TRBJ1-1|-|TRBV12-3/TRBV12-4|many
TGTGCCAGCAGTTTAGGGGCAACAGGGAACACTGAAGCTTTCTTT
CASSLGATGNTEAFF
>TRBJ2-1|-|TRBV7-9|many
TGTGCCAGCAGCGAGGATAGGAATGAGCAGTTCTTC
CASSEDRNEQFF
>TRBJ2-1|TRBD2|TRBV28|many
TGTGCCACCATACTAGCGGGGGGGCCTAATGAGCAGTTCTTC
CATILAGGPNEQFF
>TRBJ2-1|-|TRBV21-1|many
TGTGCCAGCAGCAAAGTATCGATCGCGCCTGGGCGGAAAGGACCCTACAATGAGCAGTTCTTC
CASSKVSIAPGRKGPYNEQFF
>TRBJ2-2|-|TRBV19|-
TGTGCCAGTTCGTTTGCCCAGAACACCGGGGAGCTGTTTTTT
CASSFAQNTGELFF
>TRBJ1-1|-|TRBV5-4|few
TGTGCCAGCAGCTTCCTGGTGGAGGGCCCTGAAGCTTTCTTT
CASSFLVEGPEAFF
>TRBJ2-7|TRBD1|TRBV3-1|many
TGTGCCAGCAGCCAAGATAAAAACAGGGGTCCCTCCTACGAGCAGTACTTC
CASSQDKNRGPSYEQYF
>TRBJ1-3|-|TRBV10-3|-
TGTGCCATCGAGGAGACAGCTGGAAACACCATATATTTT
CAIEETAGNTIYF
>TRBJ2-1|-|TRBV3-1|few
TGTGCCAGCAGCCAAGATGGACAGACCAATGAGCAGTTCTTC
CASSQDGQTNEQFF
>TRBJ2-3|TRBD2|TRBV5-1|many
TGCGCCAGCAGCTTGGAACGAGCGGGAGCAGATACGCAGTATTTT
CASSLERAGADTQYF
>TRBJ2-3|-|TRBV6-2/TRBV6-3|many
TGTGCCAGCAGTCAGTCCCTGCGGGCAGATACGCAGTATTTT
CASSQSLRADTQYF
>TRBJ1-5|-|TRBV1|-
TGCACCAGCAGCCACCCGGGGAGATATCAGCCCCAGCATTTT
CTSSHPGRYQPQHF
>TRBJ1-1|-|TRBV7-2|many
TGTGCCAGCAGCCCTACCAAACAGGCTACGAACACTGAAGCTTTCTTT
CASSPTKQATNTEAFF
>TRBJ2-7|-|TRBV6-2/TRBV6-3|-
TGTGCCGGGGGGTGGGCCCCAAGCGAGCAGTACTTC
CAGGWAPSEQYF
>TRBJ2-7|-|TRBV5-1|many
TGCGCCAGCAGCTGGGGGGAGAGCTCCTACGAGCAGTACTTC
CASSWGESSYEQYF
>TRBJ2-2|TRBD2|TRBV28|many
TGTGCCAGCAGTTTCCCCACTATAGCGGGGCCGAACACCGGGGAGCTGTTTTTT
CASSFPTIAGPNTGELFF
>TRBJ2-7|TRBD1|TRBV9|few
TGTGCCAGCAGCGGAACTGGGGACAGGAATTACGAGCAGTACTTC
CASSGTGDRNYEQYF
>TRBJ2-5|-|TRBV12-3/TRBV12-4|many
TGTGCCAGCAGTCGGGCGCCCTCACAAGAGACCCAGTACTTC
CASSRAPSQETQYF
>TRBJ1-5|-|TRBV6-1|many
TGTGCCAGCAGTGTATCTGAGGGGAGGGTTCAGCCCCAGCATTTT
CASSVSEGRVQPQHF
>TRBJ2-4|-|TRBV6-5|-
TGTGCCAGCAGTTACTCGTCTGGTAACATTCAGTACTTC
CASSYSSGNIQYF
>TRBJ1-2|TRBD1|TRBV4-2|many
TGTGCCAGCAGCCAAACAGGACAGGCCCTCTATGGCTACACCTTC
CASSQTGQALYGYTF
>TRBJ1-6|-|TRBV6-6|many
TGTGCCAGCACCAGTTCGGGGCCCCTCCACTTT
CASTSSGPLHF
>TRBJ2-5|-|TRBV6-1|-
TGTGCCAGCATTCCGGGACGGGAACCGTACCAAGAGACCCAGTACTTC
CASIPGREPYQETQYF
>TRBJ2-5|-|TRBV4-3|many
TGCGCCAGCAGCCACGCTTCAGGGGAGACCCAGTACTTC
CASSHASGETQYF
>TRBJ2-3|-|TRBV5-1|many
TGCGCCAGCAGCTCGAAGGACAGAAGCACAGATACGCAGTATTTT
CASSSKDRSTDTQYF
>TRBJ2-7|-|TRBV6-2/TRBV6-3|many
TGTGCCAGCAGTTACTCGAGGACTAACGAGCAGTACTTC
CASSYSRTNEQYF
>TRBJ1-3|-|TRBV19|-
TGTGCCAGTACTGACAGAGGAAACACCATATATTTT
CASTDRGNTIYF
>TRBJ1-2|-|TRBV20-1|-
TGCAGTGCCGCCGACAGCCACTATGGCTACACCTTC
CSAADSHYGYTF